Shown below are 2 T cell receptor beta chains from a single sample sequenced in a study of Graves' ophthalmopathy and Graves' hyperthyroidism. RNA transcripts served as template for amplifying TCR beta CDR3 sequences. HTBI primers were employed in first-round RT-PCR, then a second-round multiplex PCR followed. Each CDR3 protein is one row after TCRdb ran MiXCR on the multiplex PCR reads. The sample lists roughly 410,000 distinct CDR3 sequences, 15% occurring once. The material sequenced was peripheral blood. The receptors stem from a woman aged 18-30 years with stable Graves' hyperthyroidism.

In this sample, this clonotype turned up many times. The J gene is TRBJ2-7, the V gene TRBV29-1, with TRBD1 identical over 7 bases. The germline V gene encodes CDR1 SQVTM and CDR2 ANQGSEA. Trimming at V came to 4 bases and at J to 5 bases, leaving 5 bases not matched to a gene. The CDR3 runs 12 residues. This CDR3 reads CSVGDRSNEQYF. DNA of the CDR3: TGCAGCGTTGGGGACAGATCGAACGAGCAGTACTTC.

This clonotype appeared many times. The chain links TRBV11-3 to TRBJ1-2; D is perhaps TRBD1 (5 bases). V lost 5 bases and J lost 4, with 14 bases in between. Looked up from germline, CDR1 is SGHNT and CDR2 is YENEEA. This CDR3 region has 14 residues. CDR3 region: CASSPLQRGYGYTF. CDR3 nucleotides: TGTGCCAGCAGCCCCCTCCAAAGGGGCTATGGCTACACCTTC.